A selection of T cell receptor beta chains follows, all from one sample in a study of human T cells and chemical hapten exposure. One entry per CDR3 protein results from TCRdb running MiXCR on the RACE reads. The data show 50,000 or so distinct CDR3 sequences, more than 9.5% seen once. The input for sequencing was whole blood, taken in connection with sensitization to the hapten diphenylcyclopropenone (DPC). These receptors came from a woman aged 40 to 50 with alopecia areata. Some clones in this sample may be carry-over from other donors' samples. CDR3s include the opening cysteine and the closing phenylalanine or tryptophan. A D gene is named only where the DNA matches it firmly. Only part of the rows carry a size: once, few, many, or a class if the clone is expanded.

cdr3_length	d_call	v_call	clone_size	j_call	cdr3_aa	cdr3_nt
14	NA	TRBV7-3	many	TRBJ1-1	CASSLSGSGTEAFF	TGTGCCAGCAGCTTAAGTGGCAGTGGTACTGAAGCTTTCTTT
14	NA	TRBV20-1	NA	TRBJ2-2	CSARPGAATGELFF	TGCAGTGCTAGACCGGGGGCGGCCACCGGGGAGCTGTTTTTT
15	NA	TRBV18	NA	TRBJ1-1	CASSPRTAGVTEAFF	TGTGCCAGCTCACCACGCACCGCAGGGGTCACTGAAGCTTTCTTT
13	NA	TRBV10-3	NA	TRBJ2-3	CAIRGSGTDTQYF	TGTGCCATCAGGGGGTCCGGCACAGATACGCAGTATTTT
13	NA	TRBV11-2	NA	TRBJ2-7	CASRSAVRYEQYF	TGTGCCAGCAGATCCGCGGTCCGTTACGAGCAGTACTTC
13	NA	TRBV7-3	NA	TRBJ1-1	CASSLRGWGEAFF	TGTGCCAGCAGCTTACGGGGATGGGGTGAAGCTTTCTTT
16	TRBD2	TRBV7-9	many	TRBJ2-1	CASSRLAGDLYNEQFF	TGTGCCAGCAGCAGACTAGCGGGGGACCTCTACAATGAGCAGTTCTTC
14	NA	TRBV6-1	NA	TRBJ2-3	CASSEVTPTDTQYF	TGTGCCAGCAGTGAAGTTACTCCCACAGATACGCAGTATTTT
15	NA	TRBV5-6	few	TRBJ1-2	CASSRFDWVAAGYTF	TGTGCCAGCAGCCGGTTTGACTGGGTGGCTGCTGGCTACACCTTC
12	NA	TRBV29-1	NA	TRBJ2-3	CSVEGVADTQYF	TGCAGCGTTGAAGGGGTCGCAGATACGCAGTATTTT
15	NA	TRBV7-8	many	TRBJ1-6	CAISEGSPYNSPLHF	TGTGCTATTAGCGAGGGGTCCCCCTATAATTCACCCCTCCACTTT
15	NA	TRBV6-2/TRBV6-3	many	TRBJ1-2	CASSYSIQGNYGYTF	TGTGCCAGCAGTTACTCGATACAGGGAAATTATGGCTACACCTTC
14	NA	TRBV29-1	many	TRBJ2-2	CSVGGLDSTGELFF	TGCAGCGTTGGGGGTCTTGATAGCACCGGGGAGCTGTTTTTT
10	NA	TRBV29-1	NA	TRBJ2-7	CSVGVSEQYF	TGCAGCGTGGGCGTCTCCGAGCAGTACTTC
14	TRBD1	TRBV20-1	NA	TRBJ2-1	CSARDRGSYNEQFF	TGCAGTGCGAGGGACAGGGGCTCCTACAATGAGCAGTTCTTC
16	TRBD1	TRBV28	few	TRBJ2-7	CASSRYQTGYQGEQYF	TGTGCCAGCAGCCGGTACCAGACAGGGTACCAGGGCGAGCAGTACTTC
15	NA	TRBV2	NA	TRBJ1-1	CASNTPQVMNTEAFF	TGTGCCAGCAATACCCCACAAGTCATGAACACTGAAGCTTTCTTT
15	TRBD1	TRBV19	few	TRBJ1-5	CASSDRPRIYQPQHF	TGTGCCAGTTCGGACAGGCCTCGTATTTATCAGCCCCAGCATTTT
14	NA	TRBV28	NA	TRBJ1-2	CASSSGTRNYGYTF	TGTGCCAGCAGTTCCGGGACACGGAACTATGGCTACACCTTC
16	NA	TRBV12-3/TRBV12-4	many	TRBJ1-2	CASSPRTGLANYGYTF	TGTGCCAGCAGTCCCCGTACGGGATTAGCTAACTATGGCTACACCTTC
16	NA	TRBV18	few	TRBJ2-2	CASSPTDRRETGELFF	TGTGCCAGCTCACCAACGGACAGGCGGGAGACCGGGGAGCTGTTTTTT